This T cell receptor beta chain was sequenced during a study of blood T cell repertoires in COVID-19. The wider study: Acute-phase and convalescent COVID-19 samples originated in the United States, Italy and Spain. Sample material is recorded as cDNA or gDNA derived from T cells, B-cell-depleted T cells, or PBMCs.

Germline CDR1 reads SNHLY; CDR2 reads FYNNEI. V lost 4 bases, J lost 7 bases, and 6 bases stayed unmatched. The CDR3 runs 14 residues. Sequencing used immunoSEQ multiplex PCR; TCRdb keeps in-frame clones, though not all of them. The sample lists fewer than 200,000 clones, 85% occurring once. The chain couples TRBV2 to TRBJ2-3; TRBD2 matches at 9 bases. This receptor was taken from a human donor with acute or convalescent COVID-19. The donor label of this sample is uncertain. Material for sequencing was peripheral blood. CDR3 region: CASSGSGGRYTQYF. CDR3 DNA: TGTGCCAGCAGTGGGAGCGGGGGGCGATATACGCAGTATTTT.